This T cell receptor (beta chain) is drawn from a study of post-analysis software for immune sequencing data. Study outcomes and limitations: For normalized Chao1 diversity, multiple sclerosis patients scored significantly lower than controls did. F measure clustering grouped samples strongly by preparation batch. Among five TRBV segments more frequent in patients than controls were TRBV5-6, TRBV5-1 and TRBV20-1.

Each TCR beta cDNA library carried unique molecular identifiers. TCRdb processed the PCR reads anew with MiXCR; each CDR3 protein has one entry. The sample has under 900,000 distinct CDR3 sequences; roughly 50% are singletons. This clonotype has more than one count but fewer than ten. Its specificity is not known. V lost 0 bases, J lost 3 bases, and 13 bases lay in between. The CDR3 covers 16 residues. Germline CDR1 reads SGHRS; CDR2 reads YFSETQ. The clonotype comes from a girl aged 5 to 17 with multiple sclerosis. Sequenced: blood. The V call is TRBV5-1, the J call TRBJ2-4; D may be TRBD2 (6 bases). As DNA, the CDR3 is TGCGCCAGCAGCTTGGATCGGGGGTGGGACAAAAACATTCAGTACTTC. Amino acids: CASSLDRGWDKNIQYF.